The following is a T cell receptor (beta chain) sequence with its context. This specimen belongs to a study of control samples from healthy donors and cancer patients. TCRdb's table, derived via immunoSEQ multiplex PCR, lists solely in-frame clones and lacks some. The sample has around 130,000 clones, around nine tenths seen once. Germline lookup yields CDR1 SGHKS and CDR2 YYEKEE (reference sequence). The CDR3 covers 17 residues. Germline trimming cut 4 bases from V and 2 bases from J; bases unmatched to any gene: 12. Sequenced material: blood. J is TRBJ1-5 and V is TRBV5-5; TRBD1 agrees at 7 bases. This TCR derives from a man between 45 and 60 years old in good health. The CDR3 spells CASSRTGVRGGNQPQHF. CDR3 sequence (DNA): TGTGCCAGCAGCCGTACAGGGGTTCGGGGTGGCAATCAGCCCCAGCATTTT.